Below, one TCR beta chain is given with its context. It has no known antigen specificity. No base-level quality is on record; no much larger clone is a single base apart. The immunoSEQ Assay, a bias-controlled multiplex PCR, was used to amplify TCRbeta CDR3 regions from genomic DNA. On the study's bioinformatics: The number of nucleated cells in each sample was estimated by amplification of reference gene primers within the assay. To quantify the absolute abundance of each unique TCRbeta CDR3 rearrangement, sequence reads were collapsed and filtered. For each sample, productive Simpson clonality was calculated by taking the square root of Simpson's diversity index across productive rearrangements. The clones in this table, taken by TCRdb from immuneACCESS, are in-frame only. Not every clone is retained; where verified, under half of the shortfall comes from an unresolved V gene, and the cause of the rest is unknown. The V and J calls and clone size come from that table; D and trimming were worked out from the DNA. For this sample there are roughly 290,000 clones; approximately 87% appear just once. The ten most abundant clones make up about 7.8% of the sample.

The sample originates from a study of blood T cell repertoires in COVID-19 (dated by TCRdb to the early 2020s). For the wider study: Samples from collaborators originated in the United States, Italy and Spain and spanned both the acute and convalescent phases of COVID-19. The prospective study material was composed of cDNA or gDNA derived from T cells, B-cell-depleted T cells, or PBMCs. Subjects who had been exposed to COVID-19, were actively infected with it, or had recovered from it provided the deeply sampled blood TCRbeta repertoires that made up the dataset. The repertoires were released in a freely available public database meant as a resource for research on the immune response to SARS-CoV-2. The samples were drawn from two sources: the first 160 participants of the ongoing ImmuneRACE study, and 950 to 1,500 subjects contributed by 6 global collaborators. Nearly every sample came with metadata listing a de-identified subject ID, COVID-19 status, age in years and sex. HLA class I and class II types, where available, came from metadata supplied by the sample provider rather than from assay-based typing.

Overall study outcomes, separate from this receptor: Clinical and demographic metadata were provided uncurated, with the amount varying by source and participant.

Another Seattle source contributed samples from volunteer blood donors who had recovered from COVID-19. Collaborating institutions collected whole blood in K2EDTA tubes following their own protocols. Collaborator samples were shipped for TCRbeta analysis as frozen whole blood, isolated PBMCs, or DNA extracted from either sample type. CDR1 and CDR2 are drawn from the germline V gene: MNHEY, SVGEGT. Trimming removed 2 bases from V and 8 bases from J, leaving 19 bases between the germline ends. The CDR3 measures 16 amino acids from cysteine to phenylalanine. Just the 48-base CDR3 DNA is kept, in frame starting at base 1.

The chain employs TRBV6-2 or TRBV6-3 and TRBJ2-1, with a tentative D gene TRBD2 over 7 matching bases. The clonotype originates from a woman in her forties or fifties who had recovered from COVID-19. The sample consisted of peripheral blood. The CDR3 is CASSYRGLAVGYEQFF. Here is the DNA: TGTGCCAGCAGTTACCGGGGGCTAGCGGTGGGCTATGAGCAGTTCTTC.